This T cell receptor (beta chain) was identified during a study of beta chain features in type 1 diabetes (dated by TCRdb to the late 2010s). The study in broad terms: Mean age, gender distribution, total cell number and subset yield did not differ between patients and healthy donors. A total of some 100,000,000 sorted cells were examined across all samples, and a strong correlation was observed between cell number per subset and RNA yield. In the study, TCRB repertoires of sorted circulating CD4+ T cell subsets from recently diagnosed type 1 diabetes patients were compared with those of matched healthy donors. Regulatory and stem cell-like memory subsets were obtained from only 8 patients and roughly 8 healthy donors, while naive and central memory subsets were obtained from all 28 donors. The investigation overall reported the following: Type 1 diabetes patients showed a moderate but significant shortening of TCRB CDR3 length in all four CD4+ subsets. At VDJ recombination sites, patients with type 1 diabetes made fewer insertions and deleted more nucleotides, a pattern implying thymic rearrangement abnormalities. Sequencing cDNA rather than genomic DNA could over-represent highly expressing activated cells, although activation and CD3 levels did not differ between groups. Shorter templates might have been favored by PCR, but patient and control samples were amplified and corrected together, so both groups would have been affected equally by any skew. Only small numbers of individuals were included in the HLA sub-analyses, which left unresolved whether HLA type had any influence on TCRB rearrangement. The naive, central memory and regulatory TCRB repertoires appeared to resemble one another more closely among patients than among healthy donors.

The entire isolated RNA was reverse transcribed using the High Capacity cDNA Reverse Transcription Kit, and thus expressed TCRB transcripts were sequenced. Deep immunoSEQ sequencing was applied to naive, central memory and regulatory T cell samples, giving an average of about 3.8 million total reads per sample. Sorted cells were lysed in RLT buffer, and RNA was extracted using DNase-treated RNeasy Micro or Mini kits according to cell number. Each cell subset was processed separately to prevent cross-contamination, with patient and healthy donor samples processed together. The immunoSEQ multiplex PCR was used to amplify TCRB sequences from cDNA, generating 87-bp fragments that spanned the CDR3 region. Amplicons were sequenced on the Illumina HiSeq platform. Concerning the study's data processing: Synthetic template baselines were used to correct PCR bias computationally, reads within Hamming distance 2 were collapsed, and singletons that could not be merged were discarded. Reads were aligned against IMGT to assign V, D and J genes, CDR3 length and insertions or deletions at six rearrangement sites. Within each subset, clonotype counts were normalized to the number of sorted cells before true diversity and Gini coefficients were calculated with the tcR R package. The overlap coefficient, calculated on TCRB nucleotide sequences, was used to quantify repertoire sharing. Out-of-frame TCRB sequences from naive cells were analyzed to stand in for the pre-selection repertoire. Not all clones reach the TCRdb copy of this immuneACCESS table, which keeps in-frame sequences only. Checked studies attribute under half of the gap to unresolved V genes and leave the rest unexplained. V and J calls and clone size are copied from that table; D and trimming were computed from the DNA. The sample table records 900,000 or so clones; roughly a sixth of these occur just once. The top ten clones comprise 0.023% of the sample.

This clone has just a few counts. Its binding antigen is unknown. No per-base quality is available; no much larger clone lies one base away. From each donor, a single peripheral blood sample of around 120 mL on average was drawn into heparinised tubes. Naive, central memory, regulatory and stem cell-like memory CD4+ T cells were sorted on a BD FACSAria II using a panel including CD45RO, CCR7, CD25, CD127, CD95 and CD27. Purity was above 95% for every sorted population. PBMCs were isolated immediately by Lymphoprep density gradient centrifugation and stained directly without culture. To minimize batch effects, samples were stained and sorted in pairs, one healthy donor with one patient per experiment. The TCR originated in a woman aged 18-29 years in good health. The sample taken for sequencing was naive CD4+ T cells from blood. Interpreted using the paper, the cell subset or site label stands for: true naive CD4+ T cells.

The CDR3 region reads CASRLPQQGAIGVTDTQYF. Read as DNA, the sequence is TGTGCCAGCAGACTACCACAACAGGGGGCGATAGGGGTTACAGATACGCAGTATTTT. This receptor chain uses TRBV7-8 and TRBJ2-3; the junction holds 9 bases that match TRBD1. Reading the germline V gene gives CDR1 SGHVS and CDR2 FQNEAQ. Germline trimming: 6 bases from V, 3 bases from J; junction bases outside gene matches: 19. The CDR3 measures 19 amino acids from cysteine to phenylalanine. Only the CDR3 DNA stays, 57 bases, in frame from base 1. This CDR3, with the reference TRBV7-8 and TRBJ2-3 proteins standing in past its ends, gives the full variable domain GAGVSQSPRYKVAKRGQDVALRCDPISGHVSLFWYQQALGQGPEFLTYFQNEAQLDKSGLPSDRFFAERPEGSVSTLKIQRTQQEDSAVYLCASRLPQQGAIGVTDTQYFGPGTRLTVL.